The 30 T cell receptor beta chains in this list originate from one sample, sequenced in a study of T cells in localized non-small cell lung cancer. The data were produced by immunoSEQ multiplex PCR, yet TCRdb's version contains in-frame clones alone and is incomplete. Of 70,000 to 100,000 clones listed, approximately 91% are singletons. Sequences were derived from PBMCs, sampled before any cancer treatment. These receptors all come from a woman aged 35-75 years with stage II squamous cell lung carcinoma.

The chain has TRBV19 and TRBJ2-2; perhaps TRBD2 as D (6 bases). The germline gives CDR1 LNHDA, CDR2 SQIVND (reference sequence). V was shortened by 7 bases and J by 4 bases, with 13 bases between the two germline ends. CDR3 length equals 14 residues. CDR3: CASNPAGFTGELFF. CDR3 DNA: TGTGCCAGTAACCCAGCGGGTTTCACCGGGGAGCTGTTTTTT.

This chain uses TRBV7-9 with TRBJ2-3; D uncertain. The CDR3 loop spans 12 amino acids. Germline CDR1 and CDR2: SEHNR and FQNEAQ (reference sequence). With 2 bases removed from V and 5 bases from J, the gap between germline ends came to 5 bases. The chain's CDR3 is CASSLFLDTQYF. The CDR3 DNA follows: TGTGCCAGCAGCTTATTTTTAGATACGCAGTATTTT.

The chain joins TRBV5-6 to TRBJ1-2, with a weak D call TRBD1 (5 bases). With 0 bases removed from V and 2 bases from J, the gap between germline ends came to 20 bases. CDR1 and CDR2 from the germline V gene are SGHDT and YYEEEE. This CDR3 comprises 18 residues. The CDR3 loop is CASSLGRDALFLNYGYTF. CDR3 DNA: TGTGCCAGCAGCTTGGGACGGGACGCCCTCTTCTTAAACTATGGCTACACCTTC.

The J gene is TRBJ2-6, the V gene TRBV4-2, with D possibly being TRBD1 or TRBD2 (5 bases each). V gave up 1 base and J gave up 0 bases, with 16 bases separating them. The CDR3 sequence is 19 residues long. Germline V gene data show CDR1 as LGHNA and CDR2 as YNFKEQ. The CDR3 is CASSQGPGRLDSGANVLTF. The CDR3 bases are TGTGCCAGCAGCCAAGGTCCGGGACGGCTTGACTCTGGGGCCAACGTCCTGACTTTC.

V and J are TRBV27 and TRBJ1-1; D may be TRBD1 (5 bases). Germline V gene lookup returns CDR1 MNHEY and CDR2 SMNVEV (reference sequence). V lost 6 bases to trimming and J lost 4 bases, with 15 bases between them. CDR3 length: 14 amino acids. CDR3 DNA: TGTGCCAGCAGAAAGGGGTCTTCCGGCACTGAAGCTTTCTTT. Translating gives CASRKGSSGTEAFF.

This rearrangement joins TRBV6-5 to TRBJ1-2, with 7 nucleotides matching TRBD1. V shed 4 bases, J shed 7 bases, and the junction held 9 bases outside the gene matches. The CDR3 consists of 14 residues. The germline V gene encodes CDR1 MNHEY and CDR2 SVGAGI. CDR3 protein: CASSFRQGLFGYTF. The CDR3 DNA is TGTGCCAGCAGTTTTAGACAGGGCCTCTTTGGCTACACCTTC.

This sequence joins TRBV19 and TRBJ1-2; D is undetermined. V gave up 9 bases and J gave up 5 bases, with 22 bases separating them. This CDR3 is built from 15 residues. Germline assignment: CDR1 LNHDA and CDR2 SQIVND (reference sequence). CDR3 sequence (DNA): TGTGCCAGCGGGGAGACTGCGTCCGGAATTTATGGCTACACCTTC. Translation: CASGETASGIYGYTF.

For the CDR3, the DNA is TGTGCCTGGAGTGTCAGCTCTGGAAACACCATATATTTT. Its translation: CAWSVSSGNTIYF. The chain recombines TRBV30 with TRBJ1-3; no clear D gene. V lost 0 bases, J lost 0 bases, and 3 bases lay in between. This CDR3 is 13 amino acids long. Per germline, CDR1 GTSNPN and CDR2 SVGIG (reference sequence). The full variable domain, with the rest looked up from reference TRBV30 and TRBJ1-3, is SQTIHQWPATLVQPVGSPLSLECTVEGTSNPNLYWYRQAAGRGLQLLFYSVGIGQISSEVPQNLSASRPQDRQFILSSKKLLLSDSGFYLCAWSVSSGNTIYFGEGSWLTVV.

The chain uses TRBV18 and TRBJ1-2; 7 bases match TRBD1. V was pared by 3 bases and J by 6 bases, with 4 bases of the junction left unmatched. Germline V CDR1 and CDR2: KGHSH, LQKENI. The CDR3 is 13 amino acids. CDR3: CASSPRQGDGYTF. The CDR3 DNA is TGTGCCAGCTCACCTCGACAGGGAGATGGCTACACCTTC. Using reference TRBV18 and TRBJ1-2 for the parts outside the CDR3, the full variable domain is NAGVMQNPRHLVRRRGQEARLRCSPMKGHSHVYWYRQLPEEGLKFMVYLQKENIIDESGMPKERFSAEFPKEGPSILRIQQVVRGDSAAYFCASSPRQGDGYTFGSGTRLTVV.

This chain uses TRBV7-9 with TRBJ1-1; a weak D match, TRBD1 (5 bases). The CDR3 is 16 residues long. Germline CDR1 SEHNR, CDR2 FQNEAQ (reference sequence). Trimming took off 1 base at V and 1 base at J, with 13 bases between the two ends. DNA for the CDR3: TGTGCCAGCAGCTTAGACCGAGACAGAGGGAACACTGAAGCTTTCTTT. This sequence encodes CASSLDRDRGNTEAFF.

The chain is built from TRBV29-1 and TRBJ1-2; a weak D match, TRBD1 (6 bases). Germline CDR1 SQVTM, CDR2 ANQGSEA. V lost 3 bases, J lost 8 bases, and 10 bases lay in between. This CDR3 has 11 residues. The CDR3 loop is CSVDTGPGYTF. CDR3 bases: TGCAGCGTTGATACAGGGCCCGGCTACACCTTC.

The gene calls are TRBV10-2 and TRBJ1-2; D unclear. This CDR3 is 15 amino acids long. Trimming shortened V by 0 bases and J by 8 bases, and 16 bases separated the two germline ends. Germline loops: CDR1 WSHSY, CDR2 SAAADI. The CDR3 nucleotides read TGCGCCAGCAGTGAGTCGGCCTCGGCCCCGTCGGGCTACACCTTC. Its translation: CASSESASAPSGYTF.

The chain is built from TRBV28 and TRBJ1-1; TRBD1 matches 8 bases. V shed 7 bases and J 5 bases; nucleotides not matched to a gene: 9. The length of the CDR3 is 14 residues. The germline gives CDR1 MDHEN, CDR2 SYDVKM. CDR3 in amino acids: CASTHQGASTEAFF. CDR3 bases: TGTGCCAGCACCCATCAGGGGGCGTCGACTGAAGCTTTCTTT.

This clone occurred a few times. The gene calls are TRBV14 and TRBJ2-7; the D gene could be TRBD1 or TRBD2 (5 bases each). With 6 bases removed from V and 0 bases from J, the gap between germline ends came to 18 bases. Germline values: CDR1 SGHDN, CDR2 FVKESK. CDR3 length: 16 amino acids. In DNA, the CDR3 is TGTGCCAGCAGTCAGACCGGGGCGGCTAGCTCCTACGAGCAGTACTTC. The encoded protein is CASSQTGAASSYEQYF.

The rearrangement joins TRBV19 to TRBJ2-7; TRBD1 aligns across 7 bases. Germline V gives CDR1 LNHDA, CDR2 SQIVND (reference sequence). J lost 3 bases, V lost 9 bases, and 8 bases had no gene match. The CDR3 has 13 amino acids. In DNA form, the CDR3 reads TGTGCCAGGATGGACAGGATTAACTACGAGCAGTACTTC. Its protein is CARMDRINYEQYF.

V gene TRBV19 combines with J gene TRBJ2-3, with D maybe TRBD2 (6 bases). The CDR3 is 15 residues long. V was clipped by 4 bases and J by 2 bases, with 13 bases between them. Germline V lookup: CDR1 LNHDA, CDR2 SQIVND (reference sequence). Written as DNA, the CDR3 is TGTGCCAGTAGTAACACTGGGACTTCCACAGATACGCAGTATTTT. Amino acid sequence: CASSNTGTSTDTQYF.

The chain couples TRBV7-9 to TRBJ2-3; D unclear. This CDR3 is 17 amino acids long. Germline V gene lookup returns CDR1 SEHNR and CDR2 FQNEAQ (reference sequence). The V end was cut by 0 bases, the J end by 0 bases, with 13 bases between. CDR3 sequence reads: CASSLALGGPSTDTQYF. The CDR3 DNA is TGTGCCAGCAGCTTAGCTTTGGGCGGCCCTAGCACAGATACGCAGTATTTT. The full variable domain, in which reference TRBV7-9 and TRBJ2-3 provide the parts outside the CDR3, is DTGVSQNPRHKITKRGQNVTFRCDPISEHNRLYWYRQTLGQGPEFLTYFQNEAQLEKSRLLSDRFSAERPKGSFSTLEIQRTEQGDSAMYLCASSLALGGPSTDTQYFGPGTRLTVL.

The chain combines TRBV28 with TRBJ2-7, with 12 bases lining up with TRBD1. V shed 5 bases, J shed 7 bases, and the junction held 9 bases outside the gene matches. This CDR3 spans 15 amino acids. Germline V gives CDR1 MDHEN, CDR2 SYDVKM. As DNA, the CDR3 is TGTGCCAGCAGTACCCAGGGACAGGGGGCGAATGAGCAGTACTTC. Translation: CASSTQGQGANEQYF.

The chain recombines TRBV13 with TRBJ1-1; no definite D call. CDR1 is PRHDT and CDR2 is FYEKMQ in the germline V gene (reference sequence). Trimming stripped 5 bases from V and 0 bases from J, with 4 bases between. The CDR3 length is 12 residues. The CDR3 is CASSRVNTEAFF. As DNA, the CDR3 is TGTGCCAGCAGCCGGGTGAACACTGAAGCTTTCTTT.

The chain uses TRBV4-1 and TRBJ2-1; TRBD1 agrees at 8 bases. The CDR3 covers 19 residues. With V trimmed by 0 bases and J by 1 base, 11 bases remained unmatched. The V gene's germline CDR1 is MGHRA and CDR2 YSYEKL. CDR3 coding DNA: TGCGCCAGCAGCCAAGATCTAGGCTTACAGGGGGGTTCCTACAATGAGCAGTTCTTC. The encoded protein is CASSQDLGLQGGSYNEQFF.

CDR3 residues: CASSESLGSTDTQYF. The CDR3 coding sequence is TGTGCCAGCAGTGAATCCCTGGGCTCCACAGATACGCAGTATTTT. The chain joins TRBV25-1 to TRBJ2-3; D unresolved. The CDR3 sequence is 15 residues long. V lost 1 base and J lost 2, with 10 bases in between. CDR1 MGHDK and CDR2 SYGVNS come from the germline V gene.

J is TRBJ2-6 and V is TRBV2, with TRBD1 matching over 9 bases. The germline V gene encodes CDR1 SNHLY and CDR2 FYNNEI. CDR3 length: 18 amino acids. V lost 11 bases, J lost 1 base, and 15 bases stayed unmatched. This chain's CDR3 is CADRGPGQGKSGANVLTF. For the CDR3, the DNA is TGTGCCGACCGTGGGCCCGGACAGGGGAAATCTGGGGCCAACGTCCTGACTTTC.

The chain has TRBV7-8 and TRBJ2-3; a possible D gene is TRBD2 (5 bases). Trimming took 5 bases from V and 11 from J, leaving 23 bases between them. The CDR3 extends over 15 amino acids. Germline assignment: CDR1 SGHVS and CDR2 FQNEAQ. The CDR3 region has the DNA TGTGCCAGCAGCGACCTTACTAGGGCCCCGATGGGGCAGTATTTT. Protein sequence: CASSDLTRAPMGQYF.

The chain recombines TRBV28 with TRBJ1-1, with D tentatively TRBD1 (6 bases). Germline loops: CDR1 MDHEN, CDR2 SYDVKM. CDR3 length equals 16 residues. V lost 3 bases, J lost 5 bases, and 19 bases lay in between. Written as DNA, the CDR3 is TGTGCCAGCAGTTTTAGGCAGGGGTTTAGGTGGACTGAAGCTTTCTTT. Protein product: CASSFRQGFRWTEAFF.

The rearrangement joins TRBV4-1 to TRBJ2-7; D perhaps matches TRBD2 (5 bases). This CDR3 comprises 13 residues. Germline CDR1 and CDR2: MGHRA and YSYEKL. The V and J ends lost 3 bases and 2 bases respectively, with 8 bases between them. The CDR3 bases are TGCGCCAGCAGCCAGGAGGTGGCCTACGAGCAGTACTTC. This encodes CASSQEVAYEQYF.

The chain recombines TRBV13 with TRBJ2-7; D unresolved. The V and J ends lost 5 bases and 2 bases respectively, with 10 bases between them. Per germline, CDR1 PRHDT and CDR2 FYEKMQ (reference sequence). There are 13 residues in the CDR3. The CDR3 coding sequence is TGTGCCAGCAGCCCCGGGCTTACCTACGAGCAGTACTTC. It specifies CASSPGLTYEQYF.

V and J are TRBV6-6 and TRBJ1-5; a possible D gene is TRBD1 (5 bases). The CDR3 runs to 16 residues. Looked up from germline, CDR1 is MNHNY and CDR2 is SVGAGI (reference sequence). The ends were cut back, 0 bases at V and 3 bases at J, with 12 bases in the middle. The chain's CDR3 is CASSYSDGTDNQPQHF. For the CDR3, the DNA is TGTGCCAGCAGTTACTCGGACGGGACGGACAATCAGCCCCAGCATTTT.

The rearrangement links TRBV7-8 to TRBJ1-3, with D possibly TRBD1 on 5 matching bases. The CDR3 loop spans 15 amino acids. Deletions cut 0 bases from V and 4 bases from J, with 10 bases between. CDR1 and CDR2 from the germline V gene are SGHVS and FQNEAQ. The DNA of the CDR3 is TGTGCCAGCAGCTTAGCAGCACAGGCCGGAAACACCATATATTTT. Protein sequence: CASSLAAQAGNTIYF.

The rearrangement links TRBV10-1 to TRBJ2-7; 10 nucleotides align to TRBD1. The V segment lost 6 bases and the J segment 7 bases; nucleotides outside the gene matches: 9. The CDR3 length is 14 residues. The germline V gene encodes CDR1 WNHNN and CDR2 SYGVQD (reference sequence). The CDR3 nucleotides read TGCGCCAGCAGACCGAGACAGGGGGCTCGGGAGCAGTACTTC. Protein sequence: CASRPRQGAREQYF.

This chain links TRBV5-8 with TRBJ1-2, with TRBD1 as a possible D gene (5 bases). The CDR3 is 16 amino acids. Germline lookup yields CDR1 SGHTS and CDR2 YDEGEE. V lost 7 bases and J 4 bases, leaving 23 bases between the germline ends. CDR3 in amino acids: CASGTSGLSGLYGYTF. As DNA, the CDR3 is TGTGCCAGCGGAACATCGGGACTCTCCGGGCTCTATGGCTACACCTTC.